These T cell receptor beta chains were read from a single sample in a study of Ad26.COV2.S vaccination and SARS-CoV-2 variants. This table comes from immunoSEQ multiplex PCR, and its TCRdb copy is limited to in-frame clones, with some not included. The data contain 300,000 to 400,000 clones, approximately 86% of them seen just once; the ten biggest clones take up roughly 10%. This specimen was peripheral blood, taken in a trial of Ad26.COV2.S vaccine versus placebo. The receptors were sampled from a person between 18 and 65 years old who received the Ad26.COV2.S COVID-19 vaccine or a placebo. CDR3s include the opening cysteine and the closing phenylalanine or tryptophan. The D gene is left open where the match is weak. Size is omitted from some rows. Given values are once, few, many or a class for expanded clones.

D	size	V	J	DNA	CDR3
NA	few	TRBV2	TRBJ1-3	TGTGCCAGCAGACCCGGACAGGGAAACACCATATATTTT	CASRPGQGNTIYF
NA	NA	TRBV6-2/TRBV6-3	TRBJ1-2	TGTGCCAGCAGTTACTCGGCCGGGAACCTGGACTATGGCTACACCTTC	CASSYSAGNLDYGYTF
TRBD2	NA	TRBV11-2	TRBJ2-1	TGTGCCAGCAGTCCCCTTACGGGGACTAGGGGCTTGAATGAGCAGTTCTTC	CASSPLTGTRGLNEQFF
NA	NA	TRBV7-8	TRBJ2-7	TGTGCCAGCAGCGGTACCCTCTCCTACGAGCAGTACTTC	CASSGTLSYEQYF
NA	few	TRBV28	TRBJ1-1	TGTGCCAGCAGTTTTCGTACCATTAAGGTTGCTTTCTTT	CASSFRTIKVAFF
NA	NA	TRBV2	TRBJ2-7	TGTGCCAGCAGAACGGACGGCCTAGACTACGAGCAGTACTTC	CASRTDGLDYEQYF
NA	NA	TRBV28	TRBJ2-7	TGTGCCAGCAGTCCTGGGTACGAGCAGTACTTC	CASSPGYEQYF
NA	NA	TRBV19	TRBJ2-3	TGTGCCAGTAGTTCAGAATGGGATACGCAGTATTTT	CASSSEWDTQYF
TRBD2	NA	TRBV3-1/TRBV3-2	TRBJ2-6	TGTGCCAGCAGCCAAGATTGGAGCGGGGGTCCCTCTGGGGCCAACGTCCTGACTTTC	CASSQDWSGGPSGANVLTF
NA	NA	TRBV25-1	TRBJ2-1	TGTGCCAGCAGTGATACAAACTGGTTGTTCTTC	CASSDTNWLFF
NA	few	TRBV14	TRBJ2-3	TGTGCCAGCAGCCAATGGGCGGACAGCATGGATACGCAGTATTTT	CASSQWADSMDTQYF
NA	NA	TRBV21-1	TRBJ1-3	TGTGCCAGCAGCAAACCAATTCAAGGTGAAGGAAACACCATATATTTT	CASSKPIQGEGNTIYF
NA	NA	TRBV27	TRBJ2-1	TGTGCCAGCAGTTTAACCGGGGAGCTCCCCTACAATGAGCAGTTCTTC	CASSLTGELPYNEQFF
NA	NA	TRBV5-1	TRBJ2-7	TGCGCCAGCAGCCCTGAGACAGGCCCTCCCTGGTACGAGCAGTACTTC	CASSPETGPPWYEQYF
NA	few	TRBV29-1	TRBJ2-1	TGCAGCGTTACGGAAAGCGGAATCTACAATGAGCAGTTCTTC	CSVTESGIYNEQFF
NA	NA	TRBV10-2	TRBJ1-6	TGCGCCAGCGGGACGGACTATAATTCACCCCTCCACTTT	CASGTDYNSPLHF
NA	NA	TRBV5-6	TRBJ1-1	TGTGCCAGCAGCCACGGTGGGGTGGGGGAAGCTTTCTTT	CASSHGGVGEAFF
TRBD1	NA	TRBV7-2	TRBJ2-7	TGTGCCAGCAGCTTAGGGGGACAGGGGTACGAGCAGTACTTC	CASSLGGQGYEQYF
NA	once	TRBV19	TRBJ2-7	TGTGCCAGTAGTAGGGCAGGGAGGATTGCGGACGAGCAGTACTTC	CASSRAGRIADEQYF
NA	few	TRBV19	TRBJ1-2	TGTGCCCTCAAGGGGGGCGGGGGGACCTACACCTTC	CALKGGGGTYTF
NA	NA	TRBV19	TRBJ1-6	TGTGCCAGTAGTGAACCCAACAGGAGCTCCTATAATTCACCCCTCCACTTT	CASSEPNRSSYNSPLHF
NA	few	TRBV10-1	TRBJ1-6	TGCGCCAGCAATACCGGGGTTGGCTCACCCCTCCACTTT	CASNTGVGSPLHF
NA	NA	TRBV27	TRBJ2-1	TGTGCCAGCAGTCCAGGGGGTAGCGGTTACAATGAGCAGTTCTTC	CASSPGGSGYNEQFF
TRBD2	once	TRBV25-1	TRBJ2-7	TGTGCCAGCAGTGGGCGGACTAGCGCAGACGAGCAGTACTTC	CASSGRTSADEQYF
NA	NA	TRBV4-1	TRBJ1-1	TGCGCCAGCAGCCACCCCTCGGGACAGAACACTGAAGCTTTCTTT	CASSHPSGQNTEAFF
NA	NA	TRBV7-2	TRBJ1-1	TGTGCCAGCAGCTTAGGTAACAGGGAGAACACTGAAGCTTTCTTT	CASSLGNRENTEAFF
TRBD2	once	TRBV7-2	TRBJ2-3	TGTGCCAGCAGCTTAGGGCTAGCGGGCAGCACAGATACGCAGTATTTT	CASSLGLAGSTDTQYF
NA	NA	TRBV5-6	TRBJ2-3	TGTGCCAGTACGGGTGGCAGGACCTCAGATACGCAGTATTTT	CASTGGRTSDTQYF
TRBD1	NA	TRBV28	TRBJ2-7	TGTGCCAGCAGTCTACTAGGACAGGGAGTCTACGAGCAGTACTTC	CASSLLGQGVYEQYF
TRBD1	NA	TRBV5-8	TRBJ1-5	TGTGCCAGCAGCTTGGGGACAGGCGCACGTCAGCCCCAGCATTTT	CASSLGTGARQPQHF
TRBD1	NA	TRBV10-3	TRBJ2-7	TGTGCCATCGGAGACAGGGCGACCTACGAGCAGTACTTC	CAIGDRATYEQYF
NA	NA	TRBV11-2	TRBJ1-2	TGTGCCAGCAGCACCGGAAGGGGCTATGGCTACACCTTC	CASSTGRGYGYTF
NA	NA	TRBV7-9	TRBJ2-7	TGTGCCAGCAGCTTACCAGGGAGGTACGAGCAGTACTTC	CASSLPGRYEQYF
TRBD1	NA	TRBV27	TRBJ2-7	TGTGCCAGCAGCCGACAGGGGGGCTACGAGCAGTACTTC	CASSRQGGYEQYF
NA	NA	TRBV7-9	TRBJ2-1	TGTGCCAGCAGCTTTGGGCAGGTCGGGGAGCAGTTCTTC	CASSFGQVGEQFF
NA	once	TRBV4-3	TRBJ2-7	TGCGCCAGCAGCCAAGATTCGGGCCGAGGAGCCTACGAGCAGTACTTC	CASSQDSGRGAYEQYF
NA	once	TRBV4-3	TRBJ1-2	TGCGCCAGCAGTCTGTCGGGGGGCTCAAACTATGGCTACACCTTC	CASSLSGGSNYGYTF
NA	NA	TRBV10-3	TRBJ1-6	TGTGCCATCAGTGAGGGAGCAGGTTATAATTCACCCCTCCACTTT	CAISEGAGYNSPLHF
NA	NA	TRBV5-1	TRBJ1-2	TGCGCCAGCAGCTTGGGGGGGTTCAAAGGCTACACCTTC	CASSLGGFKGYTF
NA	once	TRBV7-9	TRBJ2-2	TGTGCCAGCAGCCCCTTGTCGGGCGGAGGAAACACCGGGGAGCTGTTTTTT	CASSPLSGGGNTGELFF
NA	NA	TRBV4-2	TRBJ2-3	TGTGCCAGCAGCCAGGTAGGGGGACTGGCGGATTCTTACACGAATACGCAGTATTTT	CASSQVGGLADSYTNTQYF
NA	NA	TRBV4-1	TRBJ2-5	TGCGCCAGCAGCCCCCAGGGGAGTAAAGAGACCCAGTACTTC	CASSPQGSKETQYF
NA	NA	TRBV29-1	TRBJ1-2	TGCAGCGTTGAAAACCAGGGTAACTATGGCTACACCTTC	CSVENQGNYGYTF
NA	NA	TRBV5-1	TRBJ1-4	TGCGCCAGCAGCTTGGCCGGGGGGGCTGGAGAAAAACTGTTTTTT	CASSLAGGAGEKLFF
NA	NA	TRBV4-3	TRBJ1-2	TGCGCCAGCAGCCAAGATCAGGGCGGTCCCTATGGCTACACCTTC	CASSQDQGGPYGYTF
NA	few	TRBV10-1	TRBJ1-2	TGCGCCAGCAACGATGCTAAGGGCTACTATGGCTACACCTTC	CASNDAKGYYGYTF
TRBD1	NA	TRBV3-1/TRBV3-2	TRBJ2-7	TGTGCCAGCAGCCACGGGGGACAGGGGGCGAAAGTTCGGTACGAGCAGTACTTC	CASSHGGQGAKVRYEQYF
NA	NA	TRBV20-1	TRBJ2-7	TGCAGTGCTAGAGGGGGGTACGAGCAGTACTTC	CSARGGYEQYF
NA	NA	TRBV5-6	TRBJ2-2	TGTGCCAGCAGCTGGACTGCGGGCACCGGGGAGCTGTTTTTT	CASSWTAGTGELFF
TRBD1	NA	TRBV12-3/TRBV12-4	TRBJ2-7	TGTGCCAGCAGTTCCACAGGGGGCTACGAGCAGTACTTC	CASSSTGGYEQYF
NA	NA	TRBV2	TRBJ2-3	TGTGCCAGACACGACTCCTACACAGATACGCAGTATTTT	CARHDSYTDTQYF
NA	NA	TRBV30	TRBJ1-5	TGTGCCTGGAGTGTACGGGGTAATCAGCCCCAGCATTTT	CAWSVRGNQPQHF
NA	NA	TRBV7-9	TRBJ1-4	TGTGCCAGCAGCTTGGGGGGTTCTACTAATGAAAAACTGTTTTTT	CASSLGGSTNEKLFF